Listed below are T cell receptor beta chains from one sample, sequenced in a study of blood T cell repertoires in COVID-19. Profiled with immunoSEQ multiplex PCR; TCRdb holds only in-frame clones, not every one. This sample has roughly 100,000 clones, with about nine tenths found just once. Sequencing was performed on peripheral blood. Source of these receptors: a woman aged 45-65 years in a cohort sampled during active COVID-19. The CDR3 runs from the conserved cysteine through the conserved F or W. Each record gives: J gene, V gene, D gene, clone size, CDR3 DNA, CDR3 protein. The D gene is left open where the match is weak. Where a row states a size, it is once, few, many or the class of an expanded clone; other rows omit it.

TRBJ2-5 | TRBV5-1 | TRBD2 | - | TGCGCCAGCAGCGTGGCTGGTGGACTAGCGATAGAGACCCAGTACTTC | CASSVAGGLAIETQYF
TRBJ2-7 | TRBV11-2 | TRBD1 | once | TGTGCCAGCAGCTTAGTACAGGGGGTCTACGAGCAGTACTTC | CASSLVQGVYEQYF
TRBJ1-2 | TRBV28 | TRBD1 | - | TGTGCCAGCAGTTCGGGACAGGGGTACTATGGCTACACCTTC | CASSSGQGYYGYTF
TRBJ2-7 | TRBV15 | - | medium-sized | TGTGCCACCAGCAGAGATCGAGGTCCCTACGAGCAGTACTTC | CATSRDRGPYEQYF
TRBJ2-7 | TRBV4-2 | TRBD1 | - | TGTGCCAGCAGCCAAGAGGGGCAGGGGGCCTACGAGCAGTACTTC | CASSQEGQGAYEQYF
TRBJ1-1 | TRBV9 | - | few | TGTGCCAGCAGCGTAGCAGGGGACACTGAAGCTTTCTTT | CASSVAGDTEAFF
TRBJ2-5 | TRBV7-8 | - | - | TGTGCCAGCAGCTTAAAGCGGACCCAAGCGCGGACCCAGTACTTC | CASSLKRTQARTQYF
TRBJ2-3 | TRBV5-1 | TRBD2 | - | TGCGCCAGCAGCGCGTCTAGCGGGGGGGCTTGGAATACGCAGTATTTT | CASSASSGGAWNTQYF
TRBJ1-2 | TRBV15 | - | - | TGTGCCACCAGCAGAGATCACACCCTAGCAGGGACAAACTATGGCTACACCTTC | CATSRDHTLAGTNYGYTF
TRBJ2-3 | TRBV24-1 | TRBD2 | - | TGTGCCACCAGTGAGGCTAGCGGTGACACAGATACGCAGTATTTT | CATSEASGDTDTQYF
TRBJ1-1 | TRBV4-1 | TRBD1 | - | TGCGCCAGCAGCCAAGAAGGGACAGCAAACACTGAAGCTTTCTTT | CASSQEGTANTEAFF
TRBJ2-2 | TRBV7-9 | - | - | TGTGCCAGCAGCTTAGCTTACGACAGGCCCACCGGGGAGCTGTTTTTT | CASSLAYDRPTGELFF
TRBJ2-2 | TRBV7-3 | TRBD2 | - | TGTGCCAGCAGCATACGACTAGCGGGGAACACCGGGGAGCTGTTTTTT | CASSIRLAGNTGELFF
TRBJ2-1 | TRBV10-3 | TRBD2 | - | TGTGCCATGGGCGGGCGGGAGGACAATGAGCAGTTCTTC | CAMGGREDNEQFF
TRBJ2-7 | TRBV5-5 | TRBD2 | - | TGTGCCAGCAGCTTCGTAACTAGCGGGATCTACGAGCAGTACTTC | CASSFVTSGIYEQYF
TRBJ1-5 | TRBV18 | TRBD1 | - | TGTGCCAGCTCAACGGGACAGGGGAACAATCAGCCCCAGCATTTT | CASSTGQGNNQPQHF
TRBJ1-1 | TRBV30 | TRBD1 | once | TGTGCCTGGAGTGTACGAGGGACAGCCATTGAAGCTTTCTTT | CAWSVRGTAIEAFF
TRBJ1-5 | TRBV27 | - | - | TGTGCCAGCAGTTCGGTCACCTTGAATCAGCCCCAGCATTTT | CASSSVTLNQPQHF
TRBJ1-2 | TRBV6-6 | TRBD1 | - | TGTGCCAGCAGCCCTTCGGACAGGGGGCGAGGCTACACCTTC | CASSPSDRGRGYTF
TRBJ2-2 | TRBV19 | TRBD2 | - | TGTGCCAGTAGTATCGGGGGGTACACCGGGGAGCTGTTTTTT | CASSIGGYTGELFF
TRBJ2-1 | TRBV27 | TRBD1 | once | TGTGCCAGCAGTCCGGGACAGTACAATGAGCAGTTCTTC | CASSPGQYNEQFF
TRBJ2-3 | TRBV10-3 | - | - | TGTGCCATCAGTGAGGGCACCGTCGATACGCAGTATTTT | CAISEGTVDTQYF
TRBJ2-3 | TRBV11-1 | - | - | TGTGCCAGCAGCTCCCCGAGGCACCTGAGCACAGATACGCAGTATTTT | CASSSPRHLSTDTQYF
TRBJ1-6 | TRBV24-1 | - | - | TGTGCCAACATACTAATACACTTT | CANILIHF
TRBJ2-5 | TRBV3-1/TRBV3-2 | - | - | TGTGCCAGCAGCCAAGTTAATCAAGAGACCCAGTACTTC | CASSQVNQETQYF
TRBJ2-3 | TRBV21-1 | - | - | TGTGCCAGCAGCCTACAACGGGGACTAGCGGGAGCTAAGGCAGATACGCAGTATTTT | CASSLQRGLAGAKADTQYF
TRBJ1-6 | TRBV28 | - | - | TGTGCCAGCAGTCCAGGGGTATCGGGTAATTCACCCCTCCACTTT | CASSPGVSGNSPLHF
TRBJ1-2 | TRBV9 | TRBD1 | - | TGTGCCAGCAGCGTGGGGACAGAGGGCTATGGCTACACCTTC | CASSVGTEGYGYTF
TRBJ2-1 | TRBV19 | TRBD1 | - | TGTGCCAGTAGCCCTCCGGGACAGGGGTTAGGTGAGCAGTTCTTC | CASSPPGQGLGEQFF
TRBJ2-1 | TRBV5-1 | - | - | TGCGCCAGCAGCCCCTCCTCAGGGCACTCCTACAATGAGCAGTTCTTC | CASSPSSGHSYNEQFF
TRBJ2-7 | TRBV6-5 | TRBD1 | once | TGTGCCAGCAGTCCCCGGGACAGGGCCTACGAGCAGTACTTC | CASSPRDRAYEQYF
TRBJ1-1 | TRBV21-1 | - | - | TGTGCCAGCAGCCTAGGGGTTTCGAACACTGAAGCTTTCTTT | CASSLGVSNTEAFF
TRBJ2-2 | TRBV7-9 | TRBD1 | - | TGTGCCAGCAGACGAGGGGGCGACGGCACCGGGGAGCTGTTTTTT | CASRRGGDGTGELFF
TRBJ1-6 | TRBV6-4 | TRBD1 | - | TGTGCCAGCAGTCCCGAGGCAGGACAGGGGAATTCACCCCTCCACTTT | CASSPEAGQGNSPLHF
TRBJ1-2 | TRBV7-9 | - | - | TGTGCCAGCAGCTTACAGGAAAATAACTATGGCTACACCTTC | CASSLQENNYGYTF
TRBJ2-2 | TRBV13 | TRBD1 | - | TGTGCCAGCAGCCCCTCCTCCGGGACAGGTACCACCGGGGAGCTGTTTTTT | CASSPSSGTGTTGELFF
TRBJ2-1 | TRBV6-2/TRBV6-3 | TRBD2 | - | TGTGCCAGCGGCCCAGGGGGACTAGCGGGTACCAATGAGCAGTTCTTC | CASGPGGLAGTNEQFF
TRBJ2-7 | TRBV5-8 | TRBD1 | - | TGTGCCAGCAGCGCCGAGCCGGGACAGGGGAGTGAGCAGTACTTC | CASSAEPGQGSEQYF
TRBJ1-5 | TRBV28 | - | - | TGTGCCAGCAGTTTAGCAGGGGCCCAGCCCCAGCATTTT | CASSLAGAQPQHF
TRBJ1-5 | TRBV5-4 | - | once | TGTGCCAGCAGCATCACCGGGAGCAATCAGCCCCAGCATTTT | CASSITGSNQPQHF
TRBJ2-7 | TRBV12-5 | TRBD1 | - | TGTGCTAGTGGTTTGGTAAAGGTTACGGACAGGGATACCTACGAGCAGTACTTC | CASGLVKVTDRDTYEQYF
TRBJ1-6 | TRBV5-4 | TRBD1 | few | TGTGCCAGCAGCCGGGACAGGGGAGACTATAATTCACCCCTCCACTTT | CASSRDRGDYNSPLHF
TRBJ2-1 | TRBV6-5 | TRBD1 | - | TGTGCCAGTATCGCGGGGCAGGGGGCTAGGGATGAGCAGTTCTTC | CASIAGQGARDEQFF
TRBJ1-6 | TRBV6-5 | TRBD1 | - | TGTGCCAGCAGTTGGGGACAGGGGGTTGATTCACCCCTCCACTTT | CASSWGQGVDSPLHF
TRBJ1-1 | TRBV6-5 | - | - | TGTGCCAGCAGTTACAGGGAAGGGGACACTGAAGCTTTCTTT | CASSYREGDTEAFF
TRBJ2-7 | TRBV10-2 | - | - | TGCGCCAGTAACGGGGGTCGCGAGCAGTACTTC | CASNGGREQYF
TRBJ1-4 | TRBV30 | - | - | TGTGCCGCCGCATCAGGGGCAACTAATGAAAAACTGTTTTTT | CAAASGATNEKLFF
TRBJ1-6 | TRBV19 | TRBD1 | - | TGTGCCAGTAGTATAACGGGACAGGGTAATTCACCCCTCCACTTT | CASSITGQGNSPLHF
TRBJ2-7 | TRBV6-5 | TRBD2 | - | TGTGCCAGCAGGTGGTGGACTAGCGGTTCCTACGAGCAGTACTTC | CASRWWTSGSYEQYF
TRBJ2-5 | TRBV11-2 | - | - | TGTGCCAGCAGCTTAGCCCAGGGCGGAGAGACCCAGTACTTC | CASSLAQGGETQYF
TRBJ1-1 | TRBV19 | TRBD1 | - | TGTGCCAGTAGTCTCCGACAGGGGGTAATGAACACTGAAGCTTTCTTT | CASSLRQGVMNTEAFF
TRBJ1-4 | TRBV30 | - | - | TGTGCCTGGAGTGTTCAAGAAAAACTGTTTTTT | CAWSVQEKLFF
TRBJ1-2 | TRBV4-2 | - | - | TGTGCCAGCAGCCAAGAGGGGGCAGGTAACTATGGCTACACCTTC | CASSQEGAGNYGYTF
TRBJ1-6 | TRBV19 | - | once | TGTGCCAGTACAAATCAGGGAAGCTATAATTCACCCCTCCACTTT | CASTNQGSYNSPLHF
TRBJ2-7 | TRBV7-2 | - | - | TGTGCCAGCAGCTTGGGCAAGACCTACGAGCAGTACTTC | CASSLGKTYEQYF
TRBJ2-1 | TRBV9 | - | - | TGTGCCAGCAGCGTAGATGGGGGCCGATCCTACAATGAGCAGTTCTTC | CASSVDGGRSYNEQFF
TRBJ2-6 | TRBV28 | - | - | TGTGCCAGCAGTCTCCGCTCTGGGGCCAACGTCCTGACTTTC | CASSLRSGANVLTF
TRBJ2-1 | TRBV6-2/TRBV6-3 | TRBD2 | - | TGTGCCAGCAGTTACCTCCGACTAGCGGGGTACAATGAGCAGTTCTTC | CASSYLRLAGYNEQFF
TRBJ1-1 | TRBV23-1 | - | few | TGCGCCAGCAGTCAATCGCGGGACGCGATGAACACTGAAGCTTTCTTT | CASSQSRDAMNTEAFF
TRBJ2-1 | TRBV28 | TRBD2 | - | TGTGCCAGCAGTTCACCGGGACTAGCGGGATTATATGAGCAGTTCTTC | CASSSPGLAGLYEQFF